The T cell receptor beta chain under discussion was sequenced for a study of blood T cell repertoires in COVID-19. In the study overall: Collection of acute and convalescent COVID-19 samples took place in the United States, Italy and Spain. Nucleic acid was either cDNA or gDNA, and it came from T cells, B-cell-depleted T cells, or PBMCs.

Only in-frame clones appear in the TCRdb table, and some are missing; sequencing was by immunoSEQ multiplex PCR. Among approximately 15,000 clones, around nine tenths were seen once, and the ten largest hold 15% to 20%. This CDR3 is 15 amino acids long. Germline V gene lookup returns CDR1 LGHNA and CDR2 YSLEER. J was trimmed by 4 bases and V by 4 bases; bases with no gene match: 7. The chain is built from TRBV4-3 and TRBJ2-3; TRBD2 matches 8 bases. The sequenced material came from peripheral blood. The clonotype was recovered from a human donor with active COVID-19. The donor label of this sample is uncertain. Here the CDR3 reads CASSPRAGEADTQYF. CDR3 nucleotides: TGCGCCAGCAGCCCGAGAGCGGGAGAGGCAGATACGCAGTATTTT.